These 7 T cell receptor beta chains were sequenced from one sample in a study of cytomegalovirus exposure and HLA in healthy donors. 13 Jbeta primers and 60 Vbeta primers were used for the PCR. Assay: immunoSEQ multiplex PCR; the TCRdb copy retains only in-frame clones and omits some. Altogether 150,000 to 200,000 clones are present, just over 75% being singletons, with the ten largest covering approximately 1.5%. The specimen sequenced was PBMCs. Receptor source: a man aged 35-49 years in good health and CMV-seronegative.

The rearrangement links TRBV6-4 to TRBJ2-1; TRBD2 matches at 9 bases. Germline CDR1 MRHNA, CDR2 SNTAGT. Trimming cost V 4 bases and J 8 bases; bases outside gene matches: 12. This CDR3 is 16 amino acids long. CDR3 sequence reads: CASSASSAGGPHEQFF. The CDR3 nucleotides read TGTGCCAGCAGTGCCAGTTCGGCGGGAGGGCCCCATGAGCAGTTCTTC.

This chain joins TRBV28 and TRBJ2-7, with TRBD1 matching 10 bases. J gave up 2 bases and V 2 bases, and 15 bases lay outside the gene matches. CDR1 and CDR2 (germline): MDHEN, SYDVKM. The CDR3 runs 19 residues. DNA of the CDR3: TGTGCCAGCAGTTTAAGTGGGACAGGGGTCGGCCCGGGGGCCTACGAGCAGTACGTC. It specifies CASSLSGTGVGPGAYEQYV.

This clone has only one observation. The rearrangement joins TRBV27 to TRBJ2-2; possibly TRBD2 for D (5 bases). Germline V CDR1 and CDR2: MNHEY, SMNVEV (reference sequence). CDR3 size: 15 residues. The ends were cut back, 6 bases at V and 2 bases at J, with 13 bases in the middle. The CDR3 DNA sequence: TGTGCCAGCAGAACCGGGAAGGGTAACACCGGGGAGCTGTTTTTT. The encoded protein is CASRTGKGNTGELFF.

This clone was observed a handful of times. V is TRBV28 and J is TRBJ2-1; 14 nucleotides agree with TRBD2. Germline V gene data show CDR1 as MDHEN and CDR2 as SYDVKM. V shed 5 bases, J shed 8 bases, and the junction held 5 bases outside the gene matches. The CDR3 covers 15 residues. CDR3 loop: CASSLPGLAGDEQFF. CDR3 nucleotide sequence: TGTGCCAGCAGTCTCCCGGGACTAGCGGGAGATGAGCAGTTCTTC.

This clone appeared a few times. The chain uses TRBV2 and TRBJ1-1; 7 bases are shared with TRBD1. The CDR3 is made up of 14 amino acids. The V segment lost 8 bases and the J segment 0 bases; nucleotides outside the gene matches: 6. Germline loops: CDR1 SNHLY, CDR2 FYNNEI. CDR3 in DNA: TGTGCCAGCGGCCGGGGACAGATGAACACTGAAGCTTTCTTT. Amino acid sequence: CASGRGQMNTEAFF.

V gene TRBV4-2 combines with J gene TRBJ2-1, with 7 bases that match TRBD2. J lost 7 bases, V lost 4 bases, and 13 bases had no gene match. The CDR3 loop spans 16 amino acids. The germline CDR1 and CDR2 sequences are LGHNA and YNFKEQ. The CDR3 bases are TGTGCCAGCAGCCTCAACGGGGCGGGAGACCCAAATGAGCAGTTCTTC. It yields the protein CASSLNGAGDPNEQFF.

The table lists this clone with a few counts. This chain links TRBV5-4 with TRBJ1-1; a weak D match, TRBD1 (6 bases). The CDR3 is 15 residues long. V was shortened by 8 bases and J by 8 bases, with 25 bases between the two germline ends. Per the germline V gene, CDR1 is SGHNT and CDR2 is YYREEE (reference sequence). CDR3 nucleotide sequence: TGTGCCAGTAGGGCTGGGGGACATCTGGCCCCAGAAGCTTTCTTT. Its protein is CASRAGGHLAPEAFF.